This is a list of T cell receptor beta chains from one sample in a study of CD8+ T cells in alopecia areata. The table came from immunoSEQ multiplex PCR; TCRdb's copy has only in-frame clones and leaves some out. Altogether 180,000 or so clones are present, approximately 52% being singletons, with the ten largest covering approximately 16%. Sequencing used CD4+ T cells sorted from blood, obtained at approximately week 60, from a patient treated with tofacitinib. These receptors were collected from a human donor with alopecia areata. Each CDR3 is given with its conserved first and last residue. A D gene is named only where the DNA matches it firmly. The size of a clone is reported for some rows only, either as once, few or many, or as a class for expanded clones.

abundance: -; d_gene: -; v_gene: TRBV2; j_gene: TRBJ1-1; CDR3aa: CASSEQAPGANTEAFF; CDR3nt: TGTGCCAGCAGTGAACAGGCCCCAGGGGCGAACACTGAAGCTTTCTTT
abundance: -; d_gene: -; v_gene: TRBV7-2; j_gene: TRBJ1-2; CDR3aa: CASSLVLGASYGYTF; CDR3nt: TGTGCCAGCAGCTTAGTATTGGGGGCCTCCTATGGCTACACCTTC
abundance: -; d_gene: -; v_gene: TRBV29-1; j_gene: TRBJ2-7; CDR3aa: CSVGPRLTYEQYF; CDR3nt: TGCAGCGTTGGGCCTCGACTTACCTACGAGCAGTACTTC
abundance: -; d_gene: -; v_gene: TRBV6-5; j_gene: TRBJ2-7; CDR3aa: CASSQGPAGEQYF; CDR3nt: TGTGCCAGCAGCCAGGGACCTGCCGGCGAGCAGTACTTC
abundance: few; d_gene: TRBD1; v_gene: TRBV29-1; j_gene: TRBJ2-3; CDR3aa: CSARQGAGTDTQYF; CDR3nt: TGCAGCGCCCGACAGGGGGCCGGCACAGATACGCAGTATTTT
abundance: -; d_gene: TRBD1; v_gene: TRBV29-1; j_gene: TRBJ2-7; CDR3aa: CSAKQGGMDEQYF; CDR3nt: TGCAGCGCGAAACAGGGGGGAATGGACGAGCAGTACTTC
abundance: -; d_gene: -; v_gene: TRBV30; j_gene: TRBJ1-1; CDR3aa: CAWRLGGTEAFF; CDR3nt: TGTGCCTGGAGGTTGGGGGGCACTGAAGCTTTCTTT
abundance: -; d_gene: TRBD1; v_gene: TRBV7-8; j_gene: TRBJ2-7; CDR3aa: CASSWSRTGREQYF; CDR3nt: TGTGCCAGCAGCTGGTCCCGGACAGGACGGGAGCAGTACTTC
abundance: -; d_gene: -; v_gene: TRBV5-1; j_gene: TRBJ2-2; CDR3aa: CASSLPIGTGELFF; CDR3nt: TGCGCCAGCAGCTTGCCAATAGGCACCGGGGAGCTGTTTTTT
abundance: -; d_gene: -; v_gene: TRBV27; j_gene: TRBJ1-2; CDR3aa: CATSAPFYGYTF; CDR3nt: TGTGCCACTTCGGCCCCGTTCTATGGCTACACCTTC
abundance: few; d_gene: -; v_gene: TRBV30; j_gene: TRBJ2-1; CDR3aa: CAWSATPGTPSNEQFF; CDR3nt: TGTGCCTGGAGCGCGACCCCCGGGACCCCGTCCAATGAGCAGTTCTTC
abundance: -; d_gene: -; v_gene: TRBV19; j_gene: TRBJ2-6; CDR3aa: CASAKALTVSGANVLTF; CDR3nt: TGTGCCAGTGCGAAAGCGCTAACAGTCTCTGGGGCCAACGTCCTGACTTTC
abundance: -; d_gene: -; v_gene: TRBV30; j_gene: TRBJ1-2; CDR3aa: CAIQINYGYTF; CDR3nt: TGTGCCATACAAATTAACTATGGCTACACCTTC
abundance: few; d_gene: -; v_gene: TRBV15; j_gene: TRBJ1-2; CDR3aa: CATSSAGQAYGYTF; CDR3nt: TGTGCCACCAGCTCCGCGGGGCAGGCTTATGGCTACACCTTC
abundance: -; d_gene: -; v_gene: TRBV6-1; j_gene: TRBJ1-2; CDR3aa: CASSELGNNGYTF; CDR3nt: TGTGCCAGCAGTGAATTGGGGAATAATGGCTACACCTTC
abundance: -; d_gene: -; v_gene: TRBV28; j_gene: TRBJ2-7; CDR3aa: CASTPAGWGNYEQYF; CDR3nt: TGTGCCAGCACCCCCGCGGGGTGGGGTAACTACGAGCAGTACTTC
abundance: once; d_gene: -; v_gene: TRBV4-1; j_gene: TRBJ2-3; CDR3aa: CASSQVPTIESSADTQYF; CDR3nt: TGCGCCAGCAGCCAAGTCCCTACCATTGAGTCTAGTGCAGATACGCAGTATTTT
abundance: -; d_gene: TRBD1; v_gene: TRBV4-2; j_gene: TRBJ2-7; CDR3aa: CASSQDTRQGGYEQYF; CDR3nt: TGTGCCAGCAGCCAAGATACCCGACAGGGGGGATACGAGCAGTACTTC
abundance: once; d_gene: -; v_gene: TRBV6-1; j_gene: TRBJ2-7; CDR3aa: CASSEYFPPYEQYF; CDR3nt: TGTGCCAGCAGTGAATACTTCCCACCCTACGAGCAGTACTTC
abundance: few; d_gene: -; v_gene: TRBV6-4; j_gene: TRBJ2-1; CDR3aa: CASKALFF; CDR3nt: TGTGCCAGCAAGGCTCTGTTCTTC
abundance: -; d_gene: -; v_gene: TRBV2; j_gene: TRBJ1-6; CDR3aa: CASRATSSPLHF; CDR3nt: TGTGCCAGCAGGGCGACATCTTCACCCCTCCACTTT
abundance: few; d_gene: -; v_gene: TRBV2; j_gene: TRBJ1-5; CDR3aa: CASSRSLLGSNQPQHF; CDR3nt: TGTGCCAGCAGTCGCAGCCTCCTAGGAAGCAATCAGCCCCAGCATTTT
abundance: -; d_gene: -; v_gene: TRBV10-3; j_gene: TRBJ1-2; CDR3aa: CAISGDTNPYGYTF; CDR3nt: TGTGCCATCAGCGGGGACACAAACCCCTATGGCTACACCTTC
abundance: -; d_gene: -; v_gene: TRBV27; j_gene: TRBJ2-2; CDR3aa: CASSFRTVNTGELFF; CDR3nt: TGTGCCAGCAGTTTCCGGACTGTGAACACCGGGGAGCTGTTTTTT
abundance: few; d_gene: TRBD1; v_gene: TRBV2; j_gene: TRBJ1-1; CDR3aa: CASSLIPGGTEAFF; CDR3nt: TGTGCCAGCAGCCTGATCCCAGGGGGCACTGAAGCTTTCTTT
abundance: -; d_gene: TRBD1; v_gene: TRBV7-9; j_gene: TRBJ1-2; CDR3aa: CASSPGQGGGCTF; CDR3nt: TGTGCCAGCAGCCCGGGACAGGGAGGAGGCTGCACCTTC
abundance: few; d_gene: -; v_gene: TRBV2; j_gene: TRBJ2-5; CDR3aa: CASSGEETQYF; CDR3nt: TGTGCCAGCAGTGGCGAAGAGACCCAGTACTTC
abundance: -; d_gene: -; v_gene: TRBV15; j_gene: TRBJ1-5; CDR3aa: CATSRDPINQPQHF; CDR3nt: TGTGCCACCAGCAGAGACCCGATCAATCAGCCCCAGCATTTT
abundance: -; d_gene: -; v_gene: TRBV5-1; j_gene: TRBJ2-7; CDR3aa: CASSLAGLYEQYF; CDR3nt: TGCGCCAGCAGCTTGGCAGGGCTCTACGAGCAGTACTTC
abundance: -; d_gene: -; v_gene: TRBV7-9; j_gene: TRBJ1-1; CDR3aa: CASSQQSTEAFF; CDR3nt: TGTGCCAGCAGCCAACAGAGCACTGAAGCTTTCTTT
abundance: few; d_gene: TRBD2; v_gene: TRBV4-1; j_gene: TRBJ2-5; CDR3aa: CASSQAGLAGGQETQYF; CDR3nt: TGCGCCAGCAGCCAAGCCGGACTAGCGGGGGGCCAAGAGACCCAGTACTTC
abundance: few; d_gene: -; v_gene: TRBV4-1; j_gene: TRBJ1-6; CDR3aa: CASSRFGTADNSPLHF; CDR3nt: TGCGCCAGCAGCCGTTTCGGGACGGCGGATAATTCACCCCTCCACTTT
abundance: once; d_gene: -; v_gene: TRBV4-1; j_gene: TRBJ2-4; CDR3aa: CASSQDPGPKNIQYF; CDR3nt: TGCGCCAGCAGCCAAGATCCCGGGCCCAAAAACATTCAGTACTTC
abundance: -; d_gene: -; v_gene: TRBV29-1; j_gene: TRBJ2-7; CDR3aa: CSAGDSEQYF; CDR3nt: TGCAGCGCCGGCGACAGTGAGCAGTACTTC
abundance: -; d_gene: -; v_gene: TRBV6-1; j_gene: TRBJ2-7; CDR3aa: CASSRTLEHYEQYF; CDR3nt: TGTGCCAGCAGCCGGACCCTAGAACACTACGAGCAGTACTTC
abundance: -; d_gene: TRBD1; v_gene: TRBV5-1; j_gene: TRBJ1-2; CDR3aa: CASSPDRANYGYTF; CDR3nt: TGCGCCAGCAGCCCGGACAGGGCTAACTATGGCTACACCTTC
abundance: -; d_gene: -; v_gene: TRBV7-8; j_gene: TRBJ2-7; CDR3aa: CASSLLVSSSSYEQYF; CDR3nt: TGTGCCAGCAGCTTACTCGTCAGCTCCAGCTCCTACGAGCAGTACTTC
abundance: -; d_gene: TRBD1; v_gene: TRBV6-1; j_gene: TRBJ1-5; CDR3aa: CASDRGLGNQPQHF; CDR3nt: TGTGCCAGCGACAGGGGGCTGGGCAATCAGCCCCAGCATTTT
abundance: -; d_gene: -; v_gene: TRBV13; j_gene: TRBJ2-7; CDR3aa: CASSSTWTYEQYF; CDR3nt: TGTGCCAGCAGCTCGACATGGACCTACGAGCAGTACTTC
abundance: -; d_gene: -; v_gene: TRBV5-1; j_gene: TRBJ1-5; CDR3aa: CASSPGTSNQPQHF; CDR3nt: TGCGCCAGCAGCCCCGGGACGAGCAATCAGCCCCAGCATTTT